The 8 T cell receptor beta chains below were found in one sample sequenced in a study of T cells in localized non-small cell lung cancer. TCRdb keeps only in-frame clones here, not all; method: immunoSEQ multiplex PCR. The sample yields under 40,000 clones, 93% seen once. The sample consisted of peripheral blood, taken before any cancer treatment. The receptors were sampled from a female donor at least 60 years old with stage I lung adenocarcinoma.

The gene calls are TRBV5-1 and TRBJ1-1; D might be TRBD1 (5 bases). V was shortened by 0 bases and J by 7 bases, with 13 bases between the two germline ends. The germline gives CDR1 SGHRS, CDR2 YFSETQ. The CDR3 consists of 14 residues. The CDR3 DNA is TGCGCCAGCAGCTTGGCGGGCAGGGTGGTTGAAGCTTTCTTT. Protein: CASSLAGRVVEAFF.

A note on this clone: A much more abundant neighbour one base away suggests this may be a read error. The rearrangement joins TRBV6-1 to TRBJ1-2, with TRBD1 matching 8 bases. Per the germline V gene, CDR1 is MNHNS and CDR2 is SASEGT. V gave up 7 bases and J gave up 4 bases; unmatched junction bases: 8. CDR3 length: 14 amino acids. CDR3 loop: CASNTRTGIYGYTF. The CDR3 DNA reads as TGTGCCAGCAACACCAGGACAGGGATCTATGGCTACACCTTC.

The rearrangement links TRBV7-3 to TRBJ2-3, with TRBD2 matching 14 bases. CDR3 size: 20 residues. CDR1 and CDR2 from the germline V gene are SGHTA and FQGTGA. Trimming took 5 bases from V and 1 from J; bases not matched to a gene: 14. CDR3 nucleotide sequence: TGTGCCAGCAGCAAGGGACTAGCGGGAGTTACTTACAGAGGCACAGATACGCAGTATTTT. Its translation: CASSKGLAGVTYRGTDTQYF.

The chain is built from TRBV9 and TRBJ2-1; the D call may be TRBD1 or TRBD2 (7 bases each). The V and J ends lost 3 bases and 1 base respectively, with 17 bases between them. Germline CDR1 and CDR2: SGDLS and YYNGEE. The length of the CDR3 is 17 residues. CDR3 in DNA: TGTGCCAGCAGCGCTCGGGGAGGGACAGCTTCCTACAATGAGCAGTTCTTC. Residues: CASSARGGTASYNEQFF.

CDR3: CASSLGGSLGTDTQYF. The CDR3 DNA is TGCGCCAGCAGCTTGGGCGGGAGTCTAGGCACAGATACGCAGTATTTT. V usage is TRBV5-1 and J usage is TRBJ2-3; TRBD2 aligns across 7 bases. Looked up from germline, CDR1 is SGHRS and CDR2 is YFSETQ. The J segment lost 1 base and the V segment lost 0 bases, leaving 5 bases of the junction unmatched. The CDR3 totals 16 residues.

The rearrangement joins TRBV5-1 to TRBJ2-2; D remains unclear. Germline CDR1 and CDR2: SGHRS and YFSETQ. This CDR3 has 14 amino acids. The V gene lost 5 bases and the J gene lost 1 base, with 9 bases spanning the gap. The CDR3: CASRSELNTGELFF. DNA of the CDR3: TGCGCCAGCAGGAGCGAGTTGAACACCGGGGAGCTGTTTTTT.

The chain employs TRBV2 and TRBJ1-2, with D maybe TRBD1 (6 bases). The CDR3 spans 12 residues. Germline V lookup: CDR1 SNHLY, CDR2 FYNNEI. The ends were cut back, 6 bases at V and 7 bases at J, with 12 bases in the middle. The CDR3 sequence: CASRTGAGGYTF. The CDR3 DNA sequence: TGTGCCAGCAGAACGGGGGCGGGTGGCTACACCTTC.

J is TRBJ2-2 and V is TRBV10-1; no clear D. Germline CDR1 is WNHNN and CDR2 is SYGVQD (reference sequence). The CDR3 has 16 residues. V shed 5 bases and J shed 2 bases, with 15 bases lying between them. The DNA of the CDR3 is TGCGCCAGCAGTCCTCATATGGGATCCAACACCGGGGAGCTGTTTTTT. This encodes CASSPHMGSNTGELFF.